One sample yielded the 28 T cell receptor beta chains listed below, sequenced in a study of blood T cell repertoires in COVID-19. Sequenced by immunoSEQ multiplex PCR; TCRdb stores in-frame clones only, minus some. This table holds approximately 70,000 clones, 79% found once. The material sequenced was peripheral blood. All receptors derive from a man aged 60 to 75 with active or convalescent COVID-19.

This chain joins TRBV28 and TRBJ1-3; the D gene is possibly TRBD1 (5 bases). Germline lookup yields CDR1 MDHEN and CDR2 SYDVKM. The ends were cut back, 3 bases at V and 0 bases at J, with 12 bases in the middle. The CDR3 has 16 amino acids. The CDR3 spells CASSLGGVLSGNTIYF. CDR3 coding DNA: TGTGCCAGCAGTTTGGGGGGGGTCCTCTCTGGAAACACCATATATTTT.

The chain uses TRBV7-9 and TRBJ1-3; weak D call: TRBD1 (5 bases). CDR3 length: 15 residues. V was clipped by 2 bases and J by 4 bases, with 12 bases between them. Germline V gives CDR1 SEHNR, CDR2 FQNEAQ (reference sequence). The DNA of the CDR3 is TGTGCCAGCAGCTTATCAGGGTCATTCGGAAACACCATATATTTT. Translated, it gives CASSLSGSFGNTIYF.

This sequence joins TRBV15 and TRBJ1-6; 8 bases are shared with TRBD1. Germline V gives CDR1 LNHNV, CDR2 YYDKDF (reference sequence). CDR3 length: 16 amino acids. V lost 2 bases to trimming and J lost 7 bases; unmatched junction nucleotides: 7. The CDR3: CATSRRRQGINSPLHF. CDR3 sequence (DNA): TGTGCCACCAGCAGACGACGACAGGGGATAAATTCACCCCTCCACTTT.

This rearrangement joins TRBV28 to TRBJ1-1; D possibly corresponds to TRBD1 (6 bases). From germline, CDR1 is MDHEN and CDR2 SYDVKM. The CDR3 runs 13 residues. The germline V and J ends were trimmed by 5 bases and 9 bases, with 16 bases remaining between them. The CDR3: CASSMVQGLQAFF. The DNA of the CDR3 is TGTGCCAGCAGTATGGTACAGGGCCTTCAAGCTTTCTTT.

The chain couples TRBV5-1 to TRBJ2-3; 8 bases map to TRBD1. The germline CDR1 and CDR2 sequences are SGHRS and YFSETQ. J lost 6 bases, V lost 4 bases, and 4 bases had no gene match. CDR3 length equals 13 residues. DNA of the CDR3: TGCGCCAGCAGCCACGACAGGGGTGATACGCAGTATTTT. Translated: CASSHDRGDTQYF.

The chain links TRBV6-4 to TRBJ2-3; 7 bases align to TRBD1. The CDR3 loop spans 14 amino acids. Germline V CDR1 and CDR2: MRHNA, SNTAGT. Unmatched junction bases numbered 7, after V lost 5 bases and J lost 5 bases. The CDR3 region is CASSSDRVGDTQYF. CDR3 nucleotide sequence: TGTGCCAGCAGTTCCGACAGGGTAGGAGATACGCAGTATTTT.

This clone was seen only a few times. The chain links TRBV18 to TRBJ1-2, with a possible D match to TRBD1 (6 bases). Trimming took 6 bases from V and 4 from J, leaving 18 bases between them. The CDR3 has 15 residues. Germline V gene data show CDR1 as KGHSH and CDR2 as LQKENI. CDR3 sequence (DNA): TGTGCCAGCTCTCCGATCTCCAGGGGCTCCTATGGCTACACCTTC. This gives the protein CASSPISRGSYGYTF.

The chain has TRBV28 and TRBJ2-3, with D uncertain. Per germline, CDR1 MDHEN and CDR2 SYDVKM. CDR3 length: 12 residues. The V gene lost 7 bases and the J gene lost 4 bases, with 9 bases spanning the gap. The CDR3 loop reads CASKQVPDTQYF. CDR3 DNA: TGTGCCAGCAAGCAAGTCCCAGATACGCAGTATTTT.

This chain joins TRBV12-3 or TRBV12-4 and TRBJ1-1; possible D gene TRBD1, 6 bases. The CDR3 loop spans 13 amino acids. V lost 5 bases, J lost 5 bases, and 12 bases lay in between. The CDR3 nucleotides read TGTGCCAGCAGTCAGGGGCGGTATACTGAAGCTTTCTTT. As protein: CASSQGRYTEAFF.

The CDR3 region is CASSPRPGGDEKLFF. CDR3 coding DNA: TGTGCCAGCAGTCCGAGACCGGGAGGCGATGAAAAACTGTTTTTT. This rearrangement joins TRBV9 to TRBJ1-4; D unresolved. Trimming shortened V by 5 bases and J by 6 bases, and 17 bases separated the two germline ends. CDR3 size: 15 residues. The V gene's germline CDR1 is SGDLS and CDR2 YYNGEE.

The chain joins TRBV28 to TRBJ2-3, with 13 bases fitting TRBD2. The CDR3 has 19 residues. Unmatched junction bases numbered 14, after V lost 5 bases and J lost 3 bases. Germline V gene lookup returns CDR1 MDHEN and CDR2 SYDVKM. The CDR3 spells CASSPPGLAGRKGTDTQYF. The DNA of the CDR3 is TGTGCCAGCAGTCCCCCGGGACTAGCGGGGAGAAAAGGAACAGATACGCAGTATTTT.

Sample share makes this clone medium-sized (0.01 to 0.1%). The genes are TRBV3-1 (or the pseudogene TRBV3-2) and TRBJ1-2; D gene uncertain. This CDR3 has 15 amino acids. V lost 4 bases to trimming and J lost 4 bases, with 16 bases between them. In germline, CDR1 is LGHDT, CDR2 YNNKEL (reference sequence). CDR3 in DNA: TGTGCCAGCAGCCCCAACAAAATTGTCATCTATGGCTACACCTTC. As protein: CASSPNKIVIYGYTF.

The chain employs TRBV28 and TRBJ2-2; 7 bases align to TRBD1. This CDR3 comprises 15 residues. J gave up 6 bases and V 2 bases, and 6 bases lay outside the gene matches. Germline CDR1 and CDR2: MDHEN and SYDVKM. Here the CDR3 DNA reads TGTGCCAGCAGTTTACCGGGACAGAAAGCCGGGGAGCTGTTTTTT. Protein: CASSLPGQKAGELFF. The entire variable domain, with the rest obtained from reference TRBV28 and TRBJ2-2, is as follows: DVKVTQSSRYLVKRTGEKVFLECVQDMDHENMFWYRQDPGLGLRLIYFSYDVKMKEKGDIPEGYSVSREKKERFSLILESASTNQTSMYLCASSLPGQKAGELFFGEGSRLTVL.

J is TRBJ2-7 and V is TRBV15; 7 bases match TRBD1. V shed 2 bases and J 6 bases; nucleotides not matched to a gene: 1. This CDR3 comprises 12 residues. Germline V gene data show CDR1 as LNHNV and CDR2 as YYDKDF (reference sequence). CDR3 protein: CATSRNRGEQYF. In nucleotides, the CDR3 is TGTGCCACCAGCAGAAACAGGGGCGAGCAGTACTTC.

The V call is TRBV11-2, the J call TRBJ2-7; tentatively, D is TRBD2 (5 bases). This CDR3 contains 14 residues. The ends were cut back, 1 base at V and 1 base at J, with 8 bases in the middle. In germline, CDR1 is SGHAT, CDR2 FQNNGV. CDR3 DNA sequence: TGTGCCAGCAGCTTAGCGCCGGGGTCCTACGAGCAGTACTTC. Encoded protein: CASSLAPGSYEQYF.

This rearrangement joins TRBV27 to TRBJ2-1; D remains ambiguous. The CDR3 covers 12 residues. Trimming cost V 2 bases and J 8 bases, with 7 bases left between them. Germline assignment: CDR1 MNHEY and CDR2 SMNVEV (reference sequence). The CDR3 reads CASSLNFHEQFF. The CDR3 DNA sequence: TGTGCCAGCAGTTTAAACTTCCATGAGCAGTTCTTC.

This chain joins TRBV6-1 and TRBJ1-5; 7 nucleotides match TRBD1. The junction had 7 bases not matched to a gene; V was cut back by 1 base and J by 7 bases. Germline CDR1 and CDR2: MNHNS and SASEGT. The CDR3 is 15 amino acids. CDR3 nucleotides: TGTGCCAGCAGTGAAGGACAGGGCGACTTACAGCCCCAGCATTTT. Protein sequence: CASSEGQGDLQPQHF.

This clone has just one count. The gene calls are TRBV2 and TRBJ2-5, with 9 bases identical to TRBD1. Germline V lookup: CDR1 SNHLY, CDR2 FYNNEI. The CDR3 has 16 residues. The ends lost 4 bases at V and 4 bases at J; junction bases unmatched: 10. CDR3 residues: CASSVLTLDRGETQYF. CDR3 nucleotide sequence: TGTGCCAGCAGTGTTCTAACTTTGGACAGGGGAGAGACCCAGTACTTC. The full variable domain, with the rest looked up from reference TRBV2 and TRBJ2-5, is EPEVTQTPSHQVTQMGQEVILRCVPISNHLYFYWYRQILGQKVEFLVSFYNNEISEKSEIFDDQFSVERPDGSNFTLKIRSTKLEDSAMYFCASSVLTLDRGETQYFGPGTRLLVL.

This clone appeared a few times. The V gene is TRBV7-7, the J gene TRBJ2-2; D is unresolved. V dropped 5 bases and J dropped 2 bases, with 9 bases sitting between them. The germline V gene has CDR1 SSHAT and CDR2 FNYEAQ (reference sequence). CDR3 length: 14 amino acids. Here the CDR3 DNA reads TGTGCCAGCAGCGCGAGACAAAACACCGGGGAGCTGTTTTTT. Translated, it gives CASSARQNTGELFF.

V and J are TRBV10-1 and TRBJ1-5; D possibly corresponds to TRBD1 (6 bases). The ends were cut back, 6 bases at V and 7 bases at J, with 13 bases in the middle. This CDR3 has 13 amino acids. In germline, CDR1 is WNHNN, CDR2 SYGVQD (reference sequence). The CDR3 DNA reads as TGCGCCAGCAGGGGGAGGGGGGACCAGCCCCAGCATTTT. This gives the protein CASRGRGDQPQHF.

The V call is TRBV6-4, the J call TRBJ1-5; D uncertain. From germline, CDR1 is MRHNA and CDR2 SNTAGT. There are 12 residues in the CDR3. Deletions cut 7 bases from V and 7 bases from J, with 11 bases between. In nucleotides, the CDR3 is TGTGCCAGCAAAAGCAGGCACCAGCCCCAGCATTTT. Translated, it gives CASKSRHQPQHF.

The genes are TRBV5-1 and TRBJ2-1; maybe TRBD2 (6 bases). The V and J ends lost 2 bases and 0 bases respectively, with 12 bases between them. CDR3 length: 16 amino acids. Germline V gives CDR1 SGHRS, CDR2 YFSETQ. The CDR3 spells CASSFGRTISYNEQFF. The DNA of the CDR3 is TGCGCCAGCAGCTTCGGGCGGACTATCTCCTACAATGAGCAGTTCTTC.

This chain links TRBV5-8 with TRBJ2-1; TRBD1 matches at 8 bases. Germline-derived CDR1 and CDR2 are SGHTS and YDEGEE. The CDR3 has 16 amino acids. V was clipped by 0 bases and J by 7 bases; unmatched bases: 9. For the CDR3, the DNA is TGTGCCAGCAGCTTGGGAACAGGGGGTGCGTGGAATGAGCAGTTCTTC. Translation: CASSLGTGGAWNEQFF.

This sequence joins TRBV15 and TRBJ2-7; 9 bases align to TRBD1. V trimming: 2 bases; J trimming: 3 bases; junction bases outside the gene matches: 8. Per germline, CDR1 LNHNV and CDR2 YYDKDF (reference sequence). The CDR3 runs to 16 residues. CDR3 nucleotides: TGTGCCACCAGCAGACCCGCAGACAGGGGGGGCTACGAGCAGTACTTC. It codes for CATSRPADRGGYEQYF.

This clone was seen a handful of times. CDR3 loop: CASSPGTGGVETQYF. The CDR3 DNA reads TGTGCCAGCAGCCCCGGGACAGGGGGTGTAGAGACCCAGTACTTC. V gene TRBV11-2 combines with J gene TRBJ2-5, with 11 bases aligning to TRBD1. The germline gives CDR1 SGHAT, CDR2 FQNNGV. This CDR3 region has 15 residues. After removal of 5 bases from V and 4 bases from J, the junction contained 6 bases not matched to a gene.

The chain combines TRBV12-3 or TRBV12-4 with TRBJ1-2; 7 nucleotides agree with TRBD1. The V segment lost 10 bases and the J segment 3 bases; nucleotides outside the gene matches: 8. The CDR3 consists of 13 residues. CDR3 coding DNA: TGTGCCACCGCGACAGGGTCCTACTATGGCTACACCTTC. It yields the protein CATATGSYYGYTF.

The chain carries TRBV3-1 (or the pseudogene TRBV3-2) and TRBJ1-2, with no clear D. Per the germline V gene, CDR1 is LGHDT and CDR2 is YNNKEL (reference sequence). Trimming shortened V by 0 bases and J by 10 bases, and 12 bases separated the two germline ends. The CDR3 totals 13 residues. The DNA for the CDR3 is TGTGCCAGCAGCCAAGATCGGCTGGGCGACTACACCTTC. The encoded protein is CASSQDRLGDYTF.

This chain joins TRBV3-1 (or the pseudogene TRBV3-2) and TRBJ2-7, with 11 nucleotides matching TRBD2. The CDR3 has 14 residues. Germline V lookup: CDR1 LGHDT, CDR2 YNNKEL (reference sequence). The V and J ends lost 4 bases and 5 bases, in that order; junction bases with no gene match: 4. The CDR3 DNA is TGTGCCAGCAGCCTTAGCGGGGGGGCCAACGAGCAGTACTTC. Amino acid sequence: CASSLSGGANEQYF.